This is a list of T cell receptor beta chains from one sample in a study of blood T cell repertoires in COVID-19. Libraries were prepared by immunoSEQ multiplex PCR; TCRdb keeps only in-frame clonotypes and omits some of them. This table holds about 180,000 clones, 80% to 90% found once. The material sequenced was peripheral blood. The receptors stem from a man in his late teens or twenties who had recovered from COVID-19. Each CDR3 is given with its conserved first and last residue. A D gene is named only where the DNA matches it firmly. A row's size may be missing; if present it is once, few, many or a size class.

J gene,clone size,D gene,CDR3 length,V gene,CDR3 DNA,CDR3 protein
TRBJ1-1,-,-,14,TRBV9,TGTGCCAGCAGCGTTCCGGGACAGAACACTGAAGCTTTCTTT,CASSVPGQNTEAFF
TRBJ1-4,-,-,15,TRBV2,TGTGCCAGCAGCGGGGTCGGGAGTCCGGGGGAAAAACTGTTTTTT,CASSGVGSPGEKLFF
TRBJ2-5,-,-,13,TRBV5-6,TGTGCCAGCAGCTTAGTCGCGGTCGGGGCCCAGTACTTC,CASSLVAVGAQYF
TRBJ1-4,-,-,14,TRBV5-1,TGCGCCAGCAGCCCGGAGGCAGTAACCGAAAAACTGTTTTTT,CASSPEAVTEKLFF
TRBJ2-1,-,-,13,TRBV7-8,TGTGCCAGCAGCTACGGGGGTTACAATGAGCAGTTCTTC,CASSYGGYNEQFF
TRBJ2-7,-,-,16,TRBV3-1/TRBV3-2,TGTGCCAGCAGCCAAGATGACAGAATCCTGGACTACGAGCAGTACTTC,CASSQDDRILDYEQYF
TRBJ1-1,-,-,11,TRBV6-5,TGTGCCAGCACTTCGAACACTGAAGCTTTCTTT,CASTSNTEAFF
TRBJ2-7,-,TRBD1,14,TRBV28,TGTGCCAGCAGCCCCCGGACAGGGAAAGGCGAGCAGTACTTC,CASSPRTGKGEQYF
TRBJ2-2,once,-,17,TRBV10-3,TGTGCCATCAGTGAGGGGAAGAGGAGGCCGAACACCGGGGAGCTGTTTTTT,CAISEGKRRPNTGELFF
TRBJ1-1,-,TRBD1,17,TRBV29-1,TGCAGCGTGACCCGGGACAGGGCTCTCATGGGGAACACTGAAGCTTTCTTT,CSVTRDRALMGNTEAFF
TRBJ1-5,-,TRBD1,18,TRBV7-8,TGTGCCAGCAGCCGAGGGACAGGGGTAGATGGGGGCAATCAGCCCCAGCATTTT,CASSRGTGVDGGNQPQHF
TRBJ1-2,-,-,13,TRBV12-3/TRBV12-4,TGTGCCAGCAGTGAGGACAGTTACTATGGCTACACCTTC,CASSEDSYYGYTF
TRBJ2-2,once,TRBD1,15,TRBV10-3,TGTGCCATCAGTGGGACAGGGGGCGAGACCGGGGAGCTGTTTTTT,CAISGTGGETGELFF
TRBJ1-2,-,TRBD1,14,TRBV11-2,TGTGCCAGCAGCGCGACAGGGTTTGGCTATGGCTACACCTTC,CASSATGFGYGYTF
TRBJ1-2,-,-,12,TRBV7-9,TGTGCCAGCAGCCCCTTTAACTATGGCTACACCTTC,CASSPFNYGYTF
TRBJ1-4,-,TRBD1,15,TRBV15,TGTGCCACCAGCGGACCAGGACAGGGTAATGAAAAACTGTTTTTT,CATSGPGQGNEKLFF
TRBJ1-1,-,-,12,TRBV27,TGTGCCAGCCGTGCGGTAGGCGCTGAAGCTTTCTTT,CASRAVGAEAFF
TRBJ2-2,-,TRBD1,13,TRBV3-1/TRBV3-2,TGTGCCAGCAGACAGGGGTATGCCGGGGAGCTGTTTTTT,CASRQGYAGELFF
TRBJ2-3,-,-,16,TRBV27,TGTGCCAGCAGTTCCCTAGTAGCGAGTTACGGAGATACGCAGTATTTT,CASSSLVASYGDTQYF
TRBJ1-5,-,-,15,TRBV11-2,TGTGCCAGCAGCTTACAAAACGGTCCCAATCAGCCCCAGCATTTT,CASSLQNGPNQPQHF
TRBJ2-1,-,-,16,TRBV5-5,TGTGCCAGCAGCTACCGACAGGTTATAGAGAGGAATGAGCAGTTCTTC,CASSYRQVIERNEQFF
TRBJ2-2,-,TRBD1,15,TRBV11-2,TGTGCCAGCACGACAGGGGGCGCGAACACCGGGGAGCTGTTTTTT,CASTTGGANTGELFF
TRBJ2-3,-,TRBD2,15,TRBV6-1,TGTGCCAGCAGTACCGGGACTAGCGGGTTTGGTACGCAGTATTTT,CASSTGTSGFGTQYF
TRBJ2-3,once,TRBD2,16,TRBV6-2/TRBV6-3,TGTGCCAGCAGTTACTTACTAGCGGGAGATCGGGATACGCAGTATTTT,CASSYLLAGDRDTQYF
TRBJ1-5,-,TRBD1,15,TRBV10-3,TGTGCCACCACAGGAGGGGGCGATAGCAATCAGCCCCAGCATTTT,CATTGGGDSNQPQHF
TRBJ1-2,-,-,13,TRBV19,TGTGCCAGTAGTATGACGGGGGAGAGGGGCTACACCTTC,CASSMTGERGYTF
TRBJ1-1,-,-,18,TRBV9,TGTGCCAGCAGCGTAGGGGCAGGGGAACGGTACGTGAACACTGAAGCTTTCTTT,CASSVGAGERYVNTEAFF
TRBJ1-1,few,TRBD1,16,TRBV27,TGTGCCAGCAGCCCTATTAGGACAGGCGTGAACACTGAAGCTTTCTTT,CASSPIRTGVNTEAFF
TRBJ2-4,-,-,14,TRBV6-6,TGTGCCAGCTGGGCGACGGTAGCCAAAAACATTCAGTACTTC,CASWATVAKNIQYF
TRBJ2-7,-,TRBD1,17,TRBV19,TGTGCCAGTAGTACCAAGTTCCCGGGACAGGGTGCGAGAGAGCAGTACTTC,CASSTKFPGQGAREQYF
TRBJ1-3,-,TRBD1,16,TRBV10-2,TGCGCCAGCAGGGATGACACAGGGGGCAGTGGAAACACCATATATTTT,CASRDDTGGSGNTIYF
TRBJ1-1,-,-,10,TRBV29-1,TGCAGCGTTGAGGGAGGGGAAGCTTTCTTT,CSVEGGEAFF
TRBJ1-6,-,TRBD1,12,TRBV28,TGTGCCAGCAAGACAGGGGATTCACCCCTCCACTTT,CASKTGDSPLHF
TRBJ2-6,-,TRBD2,17,TRBV14,TGTGCCAGCAGCCCCACTGGGGGGGGAGCTGGGGCCAACGTCCTGACTTTC,CASSPTGGGAGANVLTF
TRBJ1-5,-,-,15,TRBV4-3,TGCGCCAGCAGCCAAGATCGATGGGTCGGGCAGCCCCAGCATTTT,CASSQDRWVGQPQHF
TRBJ1-5,-,-,13,TRBV18,TGTGCCAGCTCACCGGGCGGGAATCAGCCCCAGCATTTT,CASSPGGNQPQHF
TRBJ2-1,-,TRBD2,14,TRBV19,TGTGCCAGTATTGGGCTAGCGGAATACAATGAGCAGTTCTTC,CASIGLAEYNEQFF
TRBJ2-7,-,TRBD1,15,TRBV10-2,TGCGCCAGCAGTGAACTGGGACAGGCCACCTACGAGCAGTACTTC,CASSELGQATYEQYF
TRBJ1-2,-,-,13,TRBV5-6,TGTGCCAGCAGCCCGGTGGTTGGGGCTGGCTACACCTTC,CASSPVVGAGYTF
TRBJ1-6,-,TRBD1,16,TRBV5-6,TGTGCCAGCACCCCAGGGGGCTTTTCCTATAATTCACCCCTCCACTTT,CASTPGGFSYNSPLHF
TRBJ2-7,-,TRBD2,13,TRBV10-2,TGCGCCAGCAGGAACACGCGGGAGTACGAGCAGTACTTC,CASRNTREYEQYF
TRBJ1-2,-,-,12,TRBV30,TGTGCCTGGAGCGACACCTACTATGGCTACACCTTC,CAWSDTYYGYTF
TRBJ2-1,-,TRBD2,15,TRBV15,TGTGCCACCAGCAGAGATGGGACTAGCGGGAATAAGCAGTTCTTC,CATSRDGTSGNKQFF
TRBJ2-1,-,TRBD2,15,TRBV6-6,TGTGCCAGCAACCTTGCTGGCGGGGGATACAATGAGCAGTTCTTC,CASNLAGGGYNEQFF
TRBJ2-5,-,TRBD2,17,TRBV5-4,TGTGCCAGCAGCTTGGCATCCACAAGCGGGAGCCGAAAGACCCAGTACTTC,CASSLASTSGSRKTQYF
TRBJ1-3,-,-,15,TRBV11-2,TGTGCCAGCAGCTTAGCAGGGGCTGGTGGAAACACCATATATTTT,CASSLAGAGGNTIYF
TRBJ1-1,-,-,15,TRBV5-3,TGTGCCAGAAGCTTGAAGACAGAGGTCCGACCTGAAGCTTTCTTT,CARSLKTEVRPEAFF
TRBJ2-6,-,-,15,TRBV19,TGTGCCAGTAGTCTCAGGGAACCTGGGGCCAACGTCCTGACTTTC,CASSLREPGANVLTF
TRBJ2-1,-,TRBD2,14,TRBV13,TGTGCCAGCAGCTTAGTGCGGGGGGAGAATGAGCAGTTCTTC,CASSLVRGENEQFF
TRBJ1-1,-,-,13,TRBV6-5,TGTGCCAGCATCGGCCCCGGGGACACTGAAGCTTTCTTT,CASIGPGDTEAFF
TRBJ1-1,-,-,14,TRBV2,TGTGCCAGCAGTGAACCCCGTCCAGACACTGAAGCTTTCTTT,CASSEPRPDTEAFF
TRBJ2-7,-,TRBD1,14,TRBV13,TGTGCCAGCAGCCCACCGGGACAGGGAAACGAGCAGTACTTC,CASSPPGQGNEQYF
TRBJ1-1,-,-,13,TRBV12-3/TRBV12-4,TGTGCCAGCAGTTTAGGAGGAGCCTTTGAAGCTTTCTTT,CASSLGGAFEAFF
TRBJ1-5,-,-,15,TRBV25-1,TGTGCCAGCAGCCCCTCGACAGTTACTAATCAGCCCCAGCATTTT,CASSPSTVTNQPQHF